The rows below give T cell receptor beta chains drawn from one sample of a study of molecular identifiers for immune sequencing clone quantification. TCRdb called the PCR reads again in MiXCR, with one record for every CDR3 protein. Counted here are about half a million distinct CDR3 sequences, about 22% occurring once; the ten biggest clones make up approximately 0.8%. What was sequenced was naive CD8+ T cells from blood, with Jurkat cell RNA spiked in. Receptor source: a human donor in good health. Some libraries in this study had Jurkat cell RNA spiked in. CDR3s include the opening cysteine and the closing phenylalanine or tryptophan. The D gene is left open where the match is weak. The size of a clone is reported for some rows only, either as once, few or many, or as a class for expanded clones.

d_call | j_call | v_call | clone_size | cdr3_aa | cdr3_nt
TRBD1 | TRBJ2-3 | TRBV2 | few | CASSVETGGNSGTDTQYF | TGTGCCAGCAGTGTTGAGACAGGGGGTAATAGCGGCACAGATACGCAGTATTTT
- | TRBJ1-1 | TRBV7-9 | few | CASSLARQEVAEAFF | TGTGCCAGCAGCTTAGCGCGGCAGGAGGTCGCTGAAGCTTTCTTT
- | TRBJ2-1 | TRBV4-1 | - | CVSSHQTVYNEQFF | TGCGTCAGCAGCCATCAGACAGTCTACAATGAGCAGTTCTTC
TRBD2 | TRBJ2-3 | TRBV3-1 | - | CASSQALAPSTDTQYF | TGTGCCAGCAGCCAAGCACTAGCGCCTAGCACAGATACGCAGTATTTT
TRBD2 | TRBJ2-1 | TRBV27 | few | CASTEIMGLAGGHNEQFF | TGTGCCAGCACCGAAATAATGGGACTAGCGGGAGGCCACAATGAGCAGTTCTTC
- | TRBJ2-7 | TRBV7-6 | - | CASSLGLEGYEQYF | TGTGCCAGCAGCTTAGGTTTGGAGGGCTACGAGCAGTACTTC
- | TRBJ1-5 | TRBV3-1 | many | CASSHDPNQPQHF | TGTGCCAGCAGCCACGACCCGAATCAGCCCCAGCATTTT
- | TRBJ2-3 | TRBV5-8 | many | CASSSRLSDTQYF | TGTGCCAGCAGCTCGAGACTGTCAGATACGCAGTATTTT
- | TRBJ2-3 | TRBV28 | - | CAGSFSPDTQYF | TGTGCCGGCAGTTTTTCTCCAGATACGCAGTATTTT
- | TRBJ1-1 | TRBV6-2/TRBV6-3 | - | CASSYYRAGEAFF | TGTGCCAGCAGTTACTACAGGGCAGGTGAAGCTTTCTTT
- | TRBJ1-4 | TRBV27 | - | CASSSAGGVSEKLFF | TGTGCCAGCAGTTCCGCCGGAGGGGTGTCCGAAAAACTGTTTTTT
- | TRBJ2-3 | TRBV27 | few | CASIWGATQYF | TGTGCCAGCATATGGGGAGCTACGCAGTATTTT
TRBD2 | TRBJ2-7 | TRBV11-2 | few | CASSLGLGRTLTYEQYF | TGTGCCAGCAGCTTAGGGCTCGGGAGGACCTTAACCTACGAGCAGTACTTC
- | TRBJ2-1 | TRBV27 | few | CASSPLTQNNEQFF | TGTGCCAGCAGTCCCCTGACACAAAACAATGAGCAGTTCTTC
- | TRBJ2-7 | TRBV28 | few | CASSPLLQRSYEQYF | TGTGCCAGCAGCCCCCTACTACAACGCTCCTACGAGCAGTACTTC
TRBD2 | TRBJ2-3 | TRBV5-3 | - | CASTPGLASDTQYF | TGTGCCAGCACCCCGGGACTAGCCTCAGATACGCAGTATTTT
TRBD2 | TRBJ2-1 | TRBV7-6 | - | CASSEIAGSYNEQFF | TGTGCCAGCAGCGAAATAGCGGGGTCCTACAATGAGCAGTTCTTC
- | TRBJ2-7 | TRBV5-6 | few | CASSSREYEQYF | TGTGCCAGCAGCTCCAGGGAATACGAGCAGTACTTC
- | TRBJ1-5 | TRBV28 | - | CASRPGPGGWPQHF | TGTGCCAGCAGGCCAGGGCCGGGTGGATGGCCCCAGCATTTT
- | TRBJ2-1 | TRBV28 | - | CASSSVLGPDNEQLF | TGTGCCAGCAGTTCCGTTCTGGGGCCCGACAATGAGCAGCTCTTC
- | TRBJ1-1 | TRBV6-2/TRBV6-3 | - | CASWDRQNTEAFF | TGTGCCAGTTGGGACCGGCAGAACACTGAAGCTTTCTTT
TRBD1 | TRBJ1-2 | TRBV28 | few | CASSSGIGQGYWDNYGYTF | TGTGCCAGCAGTTCCGGTATCGGACAGGGGTACTGGGATAACTATGGCTACACCTTC
- | TRBJ1-5 | TRBV24-1 | - | CATSDGSNQPQHF | TGTGCCACCTCCGACGGTAGCAATCAGCCCCAGCATTTT
TRBD1 | TRBJ1-5 | TRBV27 | many | CASRIGTASNQPQHF | TGTGCCAGCAGAATCGGGACAGCAAGCAATCAGCCCCAGCATTTT
- | TRBJ2-3 | TRBV9 | - | CASSVFGLVSDTQYF | TGTGCCAGCAGCGTATTCGGGCTAGTCTCGGATACGCAGTATTTT
- | TRBJ2-7 | TRBV5-5 | - | CASSPERWDSYEQYF | TGTGCCAGCAGCCCAGAACGTTGGGATTCCTACGAGCAGTACTTC
- | TRBJ2-7 | TRBV5-3 | - | CTSSLEYRAYEQYF | TGTACCAGCAGCTTGGAATACAGGGCCTACGAGCAGTACTTC
TRBD1 | TRBJ1-1 | TRBV30 | - | CAWSPGQGVTGAFF | TGTGCCTGGAGTCCCGGACAGGGAGTTACTGGAGCTTTCTTT
TRBD2 | TRBJ2-7 | TRBV20-1 | - | CSARSGTSGRGPDYEQYF | TGCAGTGCTAGATCCGGGACTAGCGGGAGAGGACCGGACTACGAGCAGTACTTC
- | TRBJ2-7 | TRBV5-1 | many | CASSSGGSGATYEQYF | TGCGCCAGCAGCTCGGGCGGTAGCGGTGCCACCTACGAGCAGTACTTC
- | TRBJ2-7 | TRBV20-1 | few | CSARDPRGHYEQYF | TGCAGTGCTAGAGATCCCCGGGGCCACTACGAGCAGTACTTC
TRBD1 | TRBJ2-7 | TRBV3-1 | - | CASSHSDRAYEQYF | TGTGCCAGCAGCCACTCGGACAGGGCCTACGAGCAGTACTTC
- | TRBJ1-1 | TRBV5-1 | many | CASSLRASWDTEAFF | TGCGCCAGCAGCTTAAGGGCGTCTTGGGACACTGAAGCTTTCTTT
- | TRBJ2-3 | TRBV12-3/TRBV12-4 | many | CASSFAAGSDTQYF | TGTGCCAGCAGTTTTGCCGCCGGCTCAGATACGCAGTATTTT
- | TRBJ2-2 | TRBV9 | many | CASTHIDSSNTGELFF | TGTGCCAGCACCCATATAGACAGTTCGAACACCGGGGAGCTGTTTTTT
- | TRBJ2-3 | TRBV5-4 | many | CASSSREAADTQYF | TGTGCCAGCAGCTCGCGAGAGGCTGCAGATACGCAGTATTTT
- | TRBJ2-7 | TRBV20-1 | few | CSARVIAASSYEQYF | TGCAGTGCTAGAGTTATAGCGGCAAGCTCCTACGAGCAGTACTTC
- | TRBJ2-5 | TRBV18 | few | CASSEGLPTFPQETQYF | TGTGCCAGCTCAGAAGGACTACCTACATTCCCGCAGGAGACCCAGTACTTC
- | TRBJ2-3 | TRBV5-4 | many | CASSAGHPTQYF | TGTGCCAGCAGCGCTGGCCATCCTACGCAGTATTTT
TRBD1 | TRBJ2-7 | TRBV27 | - | CANSWTGGTYEQYF | TGTGCCAACAGTTGGACAGGGGGGACCTACGAGCAGTACTTC
TRBD1 | TRBJ2-1 | TRBV4-1 | few | CASSQDALRDSYNEQFF | TGCGCCAGCAGCCAAGATGCGCTGAGGGACAGCTACAATGAGCAGTTCTTC
TRBD1 | TRBJ2-5 | TRBV29-1 | - | CSVVSWEDREETQCF | TGCAGCGTTGTTTCTTGGGAGGACAGGGAAGAGACCCAGTGCTTC
- | TRBJ2-1 | TRBV14 | few | CASSQEQDGGNEQFF | TGTGCCAGCAGCCAAGAACAGGATGGGGGCAATGAGCAGTTCTTC
TRBD1 | TRBJ1-1 | TRBV19 | few | CASTLQGAGSTEAFF | TGTGCCAGTACCCTACAGGGGGCGGGGAGCACTGAAGCTTTCTTT